This passage covers 32 T cell receptor beta chains from one sample sequenced in a study of siplizumab effects on memory and regulatory T cells. Measured with immunoSEQ multiplex PCR; TCRdb has only the in-frame clones, and not every one. The sample lists some 97,000 clones, about 91% occurring once. Sequencing was performed on Tregs sorted from blood. Source of these receptors: a human donor in good health.

The chain is built from TRBV7-8 and TRBJ1-2; 8 nucleotides match TRBD1. Germline trimming cut 3 bases from V and 4 bases from J; bases unmatched to any gene: 7. The germline V gene encodes CDR1 SGHVS and CDR2 FQNEAQ. The length of the CDR3 is 15 residues. CDR3: CASSLTGDGAYGYTF. CDR3 nucleotide sequence: TGTGCCAGCAGCTTGACAGGGGATGGGGCCTATGGCTACACCTTC. Full variable domain (remainder filled in from reference TRBV7-8 and TRBJ1-2): GAGVSQSPRYKVAKRGQDVALRCDPISGHVSLFWYQQALGQGPEFLTYFQNEAQLDKSGLPSDRFFAERPEGSVSTLKIQRTQQEDSAVYLCASSLTGDGAYGYTFGSGTRLTVV.

This clone was detected a few times. The rearrangement joins TRBV11-2 to TRBJ1-1; D gene ambiguous. The germline V gene has CDR1 SGHAT and CDR2 FQNNGV. There are 13 residues in the CDR3. Trimming removed 2 bases from V and 4 bases from J, with 8 bases in between. For the CDR3, the DNA is TGTGCCAGCAGCTTATTTTGGGGCACTGAAGCTTTCTTT. It yields the protein CASSLFWGTEAFF.

The CDR3, as DNA: TGTGCCAGCAGCTTAGGTGGCAGGGGGGCTTCACCCCTCCACTTT. This codes for CASSLGGRGASPLHF. The V gene is TRBV7-9, the J gene TRBJ1-6; TRBD1 aligns across 7 bases. The CDR3 runs 15 residues. V was pared by 1 base and J by 9 bases, with 6 bases of the junction left unmatched. The germline V gene has CDR1 SEHNR and CDR2 FQNEAQ (reference sequence).

This clone showed up just a few times. J is TRBJ1-1 and V is TRBV25-1, with 7 bases matching TRBD1. The CDR3 is 15 amino acids. The J segment lost 3 bases and the V segment lost 5 bases, leaving 9 bases of the junction unmatched. Germline assignment: CDR1 MGHDK and CDR2 SYGVNS. This CDR3 reads CASSPYRGEYTEAFF. For the CDR3, the DNA is TGTGCCAGCAGTCCATACAGGGGTGAATACACTGAAGCTTTCTTT.

The V and J genes are TRBV15 and TRBJ1-4; D is uncertain. This CDR3 spans 12 amino acids. V gave up 0 bases and J gave up 8 bases, with 4 bases separating them. Looked up from germline, CDR1 is LNHNV and CDR2 is YYDKDF (reference sequence). The chain's CDR3 is CATSRDEEKLFF. Here the CDR3 DNA reads TGTGCCACCAGCAGAGATGAGGAAAAACTGTTTTTT.

This rearrangement joins TRBV1 to TRBJ2-7; TRBD2 is the table's D call and was not checked against the DNA. TRBV1 is a pseudogene. CDR3 length: 16 residues. DNA of the CDR3: TGCACCAGCAGCCAAGTGCCCGGACTAGCAAATCGGGAGCAGTACTTC. Protein product: CTSSQVPGLANREQYF.

The V call is TRBV28, the J call TRBJ2-5, with 9 positions matching TRBD2. V dropped 6 bases and J dropped 2; count of bases not matched to a gene: 7. Looked up from germline, CDR1 is MDHEN and CDR2 is SYDVKM. There are 15 residues in the CDR3. The CDR3 region has the DNA TGTGCCAGCAGCCTTTCTAGCGGGGTTCAAGAGACCCAGTACTTC. The encoded protein is CASSLSSGVQETQYF.

The chain links TRBV28 to TRBJ2-7; 13 nucleotides align to TRBD2. This CDR3 has 20 residues. The V and J ends lost 3 bases and 0 bases, in that order; junction bases with no gene match: 14. Germline-derived CDR1 and CDR2 are MDHEN and SYDVKM. The CDR3 DNA reads TGTGCCAGCAGTTTTCTAGTTGGGGGACTAGCGGGATCCAGCTCCTACGAGCAGTACTTC. The encoded protein is CASSFLVGGLAGSSSYEQYF.

The chain joins TRBV6-1 to TRBJ2-5, with D possibly being TRBD1 (5 bases). Germline values: CDR1 MNHNS, CDR2 SASEGT. Trimming shortened V by 1 base and J by 5 bases, and 11 bases separated the two germline ends. The CDR3 totals 14 residues. CDR3 loop: CASSEGVSGETQYF. The CDR3 DNA follows: TGTGCCAGCAGTGAAGGAGTATCAGGGGAGACCCAGTACTTC.

Details on this clone: Other nucleotide sequences from this sample produce the same CDR3. In nucleotides, the CDR3 is TGTGCCAGCTCACAATCCTACGAGCAGTACTTC. It translates to CASSQSYEQYF. This chain links TRBV18 with TRBJ2-7; the D is unclear. The germline V gene has CDR1 KGHSH and CDR2 LQKENI. V was shortened by 4 bases and J by 1 base, with 2 bases between the two germline ends. CDR3 length: 11 amino acids.

V gene TRBV6-1 combines with J gene TRBJ2-4; 8 bases map to TRBD1. The germline V gene has CDR1 MNHNS and CDR2 SASEGT. V was clipped by 6 bases and J by 7 bases; unmatched bases: 5. The CDR3 has 13 amino acids. CDR3 sequence: CASSGAGGNIQYF. The CDR3 bases are TGTGCCAGCAGCGGGGCAGGGGGCAACATTCAGTACTTC.

The rearrangement joins TRBV5-1 to TRBJ2-5, with 12 nucleotides matching TRBD2. V lost 0 bases to trimming and J lost 3 bases; unmatched junction nucleotides: 3. Germline assignment: CDR1 SGHRS and CDR2 YFSETQ. The CDR3 runs to 16 residues. The CDR3 protein is CASSLAASGREETQYF. CDR3 nucleotides: TGCGCCAGCAGCTTGGCGGCTAGCGGGAGGGAAGAGACCCAGTACTTC.

The chain recombines TRBV7-6 with TRBJ2-1, with TRBD1 as a possible D gene (7 bases). This CDR3 spans 15 amino acids. CDR1 is SGHVS and CDR2 is FNYEAQ in the germline V gene. V dropped 4 bases and J dropped 6 bases, with 16 bases sitting between them. CDR3 amino acids: CASSWAGQGGNEQFF. As DNA, the CDR3 is TGTGCCAGCAGCTGGGCTGGGCAGGGGGGCAATGAGCAGTTCTTC.

This chain joins TRBV29-1 and TRBJ2-7; 8 bases map to TRBD1. The CDR3 spans 13 residues. V was clipped by 7 bases and J by 5 bases; unmatched bases: 10. Germline lookup yields CDR1 SQVTM and CDR2 ANQGSEA. CDR3 coding DNA: TGCAGCGCCGAAGGACAGGGTCGGAACGAGCAGTACTTC. This gives the protein CSAEGQGRNEQYF.

This chain connects TRBV9 to TRBJ2-5; no firm D call. This CDR3 contains 15 residues. Germline V CDR1 and CDR2: SGDLS, YYNGEE. Trimming left V 0 bases short and J 1 base short, with 10 bases between. For the CDR3, the DNA is TGTGCCAGCAGCGTAGGGGGAAATGTCCAAGAGACCCAGTACTTC. Translating gives CASSVGGNVQETQYF.

V and J are TRBV18 and TRBJ2-7, with TRBD1 matching 9 bases. Per germline, CDR1 KGHSH and CDR2 LQKENI. The V and J ends lost 4 bases and 2 bases, in that order; junction bases with no gene match: 12. The CDR3 consists of 17 residues. CDR3 residues: CASSLGTGLMKTYEQYF. The CDR3 coding sequence is TGTGCCAGCTCACTAGGGACAGGGTTAATGAAAACCTACGAGCAGTACTTC. The full variable domain, its missing parts supplied by reference TRBV18 and TRBJ2-7, is NAGVMQNPRHLVRRRGQEARLRCSPMKGHSHVYWYRQLPEEGLKFMVYLQKENIIDESGMPKERFSAEFPKEGPSILRIQQVVRGDSAAYFCASSLGTGLMKTYEQYFGPGTRLTVT.

About this clone: Other DNA sequences in the same sample also yield this CDR3. The V gene is TRBV11-2, the J gene TRBJ1-5; 7 bases line up with TRBD1. V shed 5 bases and J 2 bases; nucleotides not matched to a gene: 3. The CDR3 is 14 residues long. Germline CDR1 is SGHAT and CDR2 is FQNNGV. The CDR3 protein is CASSQGGGNQPQHF. Written as DNA, the CDR3 is TGTGCCAGCAGCCAGGGGGGAGGCAATCAGCCCCAGCATTTT.

This chain links TRBV15 with TRBJ2-7; tentatively, D is TRBD2 (7 bases). The CDR3 is made up of 16 amino acids. V shed 1 base and J shed 4 bases, with 17 bases lying between them. The germline CDR1 and CDR2 sequences are LNHNV and YYDKDF (reference sequence). The CDR3 loop reads CATSRVRGGGQYEQYF. CDR3 nucleotide sequence: TGTGCCACCAGCAGAGTGAGGGGAGGGGGACAATACGAGCAGTACTTC.

The J gene is TRBJ2-3, the V gene TRBV7-9; D uncertain. Germline V gives CDR1 SEHNR, CDR2 FQNEAQ (reference sequence). The length of the CDR3 is 15 residues. Trimming left V 1 base short and J 2 bases short, with 10 bases between. CDR3 coding DNA: TGTGCCAGCAGCTTAGGTTGGCAGCTCACAGATACGCAGTATTTT. This translates into CASSLGWQLTDTQYF. Supplemented by reference TRBV7-9 and TRBJ2-3, the full variable domain reads DTGVSQNPRHKITKRGQNVTFRCDPISEHNRLYWYRQTLGQGPEFLTYFQNEAQLEKSRLLSDRFSAERPKGSFSTLEIQRTEQGDSAMYLCASSLGWQLTDTQYFGPGTRLTVL.

This chain uses TRBV11-3 with TRBJ2-5; 10 bases are a match to TRBD1. In germline, CDR1 is SGHNT, CDR2 YENEEA. The CDR3 extends over 14 amino acids. V lost 5 bases, J lost 3 bases, and 3 bases stayed unmatched. The CDR3 coding sequence is TGTGCCAGCAGCCCGGGGACAGGGGAAGAGACCCAGTACTTC. This translates into CASSPGTGEETQYF.

This sequence joins TRBV19 and TRBJ1-4; D call uncertain. From germline, CDR1 is LNHDA and CDR2 SQIVND (reference sequence). This CDR3 is built from 17 residues. Trimming stripped 2 bases from V and 0 bases from J, with 13 bases between. CDR3 sequence: CASSILGKGTTNEKLFF. The CDR3 region has the DNA TGTGCCAGTAGTATATTAGGAAAAGGGACAACTAATGAAAAACTGTTTTTT.

CDR3 in amino acids: CASSFASTVTDTQYF. CDR3 nucleotides: TGCGCCAGCAGCTTCGCTAGCACCGTCACAGATACGCAGTATTTT. The genes are TRBV5-1 and TRBJ2-3; TRBD2 might be the D (5 bases). This CDR3 region has 15 residues. V lost 2 bases and J 2 bases, leaving 12 bases between the germline ends. The germline gives CDR1 SGHRS, CDR2 YFSETQ.

V usage is TRBV18 and J usage is TRBJ1-3; D might be TRBD1 (6 bases). The V gene lost 3 bases and the J gene lost 0 bases, with 12 bases spanning the gap. Germline assignment: CDR1 KGHSH and CDR2 LQKENI. CDR3 length: 16 amino acids. The CDR3 loop reads CASSPRQETSGNTIYF. The DNA of the CDR3 is TGTGCCAGCTCACCCAGACAGGAGACCTCTGGAAACACCATATATTTT.

The rearrangement joins TRBV5-1 to TRBJ2-3; D perhaps matches TRBD2 (6 bases). V lost 4 bases to trimming and J lost 0 bases, with 15 bases between them. Germline CDR1 is SGHRS and CDR2 is YFSETQ. This CDR3 spans 16 amino acids. CDR3 coding DNA: TGCGCCAGCAGCCCGGGACTTTCCCTTAGCACAGATACGCAGTATTTT. Translation gives CASSPGLSLSTDTQYF.

The chain has TRBV5-6 and TRBJ1-3, with unresolved D. CDR1 SGHDT and CDR2 YYEEEE come from the germline V gene. The ends were cut back, 5 bases at V and 0 bases at J, with 9 bases in the middle. The CDR3 totals 14 residues. The CDR3 DNA reads as TGTGCCAGCAGTGACTTGCCCTCTGGAAACACCATATATTTT. It specifies CASSDLPSGNTIYF.

V is TRBV7-8 and J is TRBJ1-1; D perhaps matches TRBD1 (5 bases). The CDR3 contains 14 residues. Germline V gene sequence: CDR1 SGHVS, CDR2 FQNEAQ. Trimming removed 3 bases at V and 12 bases at J, with 20 bases between. The DNA for the CDR3 is TGTGCCAGCAGCTTCACTCATGCGGCAGGGTTGACTTTCTTT. This codes for CASSFTHAAGLTFF.

The V call is TRBV6-5, the J call TRBJ1-5; maybe TRBD1 (5 bases). The length of the CDR3 is 15 residues. Germline CDR1 and CDR2: MNHEY and SVGAGI. The V gene lost 0 bases and the J gene lost 3 bases, with 9 bases spanning the gap. CDR3 residues: CASSYSKGLNQPQHF. In DNA, the CDR3 is TGTGCCAGCAGTTACTCGAAGGGGCTCAATCAGCCCCAGCATTTT.

The CDR3 DNA reads TGTGCCAGCAAGGAGTCGGGGAAGCGGGGACACTACGAGCAGTACTTC. Residues: CASKESGKRGHYEQYF. The chain has TRBV6-6 and TRBJ2-7, with D possibly matching TRBD2 (7 bases). The CDR3 is made up of 16 amino acids. V lost 7 bases to trimming and J lost 3 bases, with 22 bases between them. The V gene's germline CDR1 is MNHNY and CDR2 SVGAGI (reference sequence).

Regarding this clone: A read error may produce the germline difference seen at one junction end. Within the sample, other DNA sequences also encode this same CDR3. This sequence joins TRBV28 and TRBJ1-5; D call uncertain. This CDR3 contains 14 residues. Germline CDR1 and CDR2: MDHEN and SYDVKM. As DNA, the CDR3 is TGCGCCAGCAGTTTGGGCCAACCGGGGCAGCCCCAGCATTTT. Protein: CASSLGQPGQPQHF.

The V call is TRBV27, the J call TRBJ1-1; D is possibly TRBD1 (6 bases). The V gene's germline CDR1 is MNHEY and CDR2 SMNVEV (reference sequence). The V and J ends lost 7 bases and 5 bases respectively, with 17 bases between them. This CDR3 spans 14 amino acids. Here the CDR3 DNA reads TGTGCCAGCACACCGCTCGGCAGGGGTACTGAAGCTTTCTTT. It specifies CASTPLGRGTEAFF.

The chain is built from TRBV14 and TRBJ2-3; D not certain. V dropped 0 bases and J dropped 6 bases, with 7 bases sitting between them. The CDR3 consists of 13 residues. Germline V CDR1 and CDR2: SGHDN, FVKESK. The CDR3 region is CASSQDLSDTQYF. CDR3 sequence (DNA): TGTGCCAGCAGCCAAGATTTGAGCGATACGCAGTATTTT. The entire variable domain, with the rest obtained from reference TRBV14 and TRBJ2-3, is as follows: EAGVTQFPSHSVIEKGQTVTLRCDPISGHDNLYWYRRVMGKEIKFLLHFVKESKQDESGMPNNRFLAERTGGTYSTLKVQPAELEDSGVYFCASSQDLSDTQYFGPGTRLTVL.

This clone was seen only a few times. The rearrangement links TRBV27 to TRBJ2-3; 8 positions agree with TRBD1. The CDR3 sequence is 19 residues long. V lost 2 bases and J lost 0; bases outside the gene matches: 13. The germline CDR1 and CDR2 sequences are MNHEY and SMNVEV (reference sequence). CDR3 sequence: CASSLRDRSLPTSTDTQYF. The DNA of the CDR3 is TGTGCCAGCAGTTTAAGGGACAGGAGTCTACCTACGAGCACAGATACGCAGTATTTT.